This T cell receptor beta chain was identified in a study of monozygotic twins with inflammatory bowel disease. General observations from the study: Diversity of TCRbeta measured by inverse Simpson was lower in IBD patients than in healthy co-twins.

This CDR3 comprises 17 residues. The germline V gene has CDR1 SGHVS and CDR2 FNYEAQ. Eight separate reactions per sample yielded the cDNA. TCRdb reprocessed the 5' RACE reads, keeping one entry per CDR3 protein, no DNA. The sample totals 300,000 to 400,000 distinct CDR3 sequences. Points on this clonotype: As yet, its antigen is unknown.

Each donor supplied less than 3 ml of blood. No sorting of T cells preceded isolation of total RNA from whole blood. The gene calls are TRBV7-6 and TRBJ2-5; without DNA, the TCRdb call of TRBD1 cannot be checked. The sequencing sample was made of blood. The receptor comes from a human donor with ulcerative colitis or Crohn's disease, or a healthy co-twin of an affected twin (not recorded which). The chain's CDR3 is CASSLSPQTGPQETQYF.